This record concerns one TCR beta chain sequence. J was trimmed by 5 bases and V by 1 base; bases with no gene match: 7. The CDR3 has 16 residues. Germline CDR1 is SGHAT and CDR2 is FQNNGV. The data were produced by immunoSEQ multiplex PCR, yet TCRdb's version contains in-frame clones alone and is incomplete. The sample holds approximately 100,000 clones, roughly nine tenths seen once. This entry is derived from a study of cytomegalovirus exposure and HLA in healthy donors. The clonotype was recovered from a woman aged 25 to 39 in good health and CMV-seronegative. Sequencing was carried out using PBMCs. This chain connects TRBV11-2 to TRBJ1-2; 10 nucleotides align to TRBD1. CDR3 loop: CASSLARTGGRYGYTF. CDR3 DNA: TGTGCCAGCAGCTTAGCCAGGACAGGGGGGCGTTATGGCTACACCTTC.